The next 17 T cell receptor beta chains were all read from a single sample in a study of cytomegalovirus exposure and HLA in healthy donors. This PCR relied on a set of 60 Vbeta primers and 13 Jbeta primers. TCRdb keeps only in-frame clones here, not all; method: immunoSEQ multiplex PCR. This sample has about 150,000 clones, with roughly 80% found just once. Sequencing was carried out using PBMCs. Source of these receptors: a male donor in good health and CMV-seronegative.

The chain employs TRBV6-5 and TRBJ2-6; possibly TRBD1 for D (5 bases). Germline CDR1 is MNHEY and CDR2 is SVGAGI. V dropped 6 bases and J dropped 3 bases, with 12 bases sitting between them. The length of the CDR3 is 15 residues. DNA of the CDR3: TGTGCCAGCAGCAAACCAGGGTTTGGGGCCAACGTCCTGACTTTC. Translating gives CASSKPGFGANVLTF.

The rearrangement joins TRBV19 to TRBJ2-1; tentative D call: TRBD1 (6 bases). Germline CDR1 reads LNHDA; CDR2 reads SQIVND (reference sequence). CDR3 length: 15 amino acids. Deletions cut 5 bases from V and 2 bases from J, with 13 bases between. This CDR3 reads CASSWFRTAYNEQFF. As DNA, the CDR3 is TGTGCCAGTAGTTGGTTCCGGACAGCCTACAATGAGCAGTTCTTC.

This chain uses TRBV29-1 with TRBJ1-1, with 10 nucleotides matching TRBD1. Germline V gene sequence: CDR1 SQVTM, CDR2 ANQGSEA. This CDR3 has 14 residues. The V segment lost 7 bases and the J segment 4 bases; nucleotides outside the gene matches: 9. The chain's CDR3 is CSAERDRGGTEAFF. DNA of the CDR3: TGCAGCGCCGAACGGGACAGGGGCGGCACTGAAGCTTTCTTT.

This rearrangement joins TRBV7-9 to TRBJ1-1, with 10 bases that match TRBD1. CDR1 and CDR2 from the germline V gene are SEHNR and FQNEAQ (reference sequence). The trim removed 6 bases at V and 1 base at J, leaving 11 bases unmatched. The CDR3 has 17 amino acids. The CDR3 region has the DNA TGTGCCAGCAGGGGGACAGGGGCGAGGAAGGCGAACACTGAAGCTTTCTTT. This sequence encodes CASRGTGARKANTEAFF.

Notes on this clone: Other DNA sequences in the sample encode the same CDR3. V is TRBV13 and J is TRBJ2-7; a weak D match, TRBD1 (6 bases). The V gene lost 1 base and the J gene lost 3 bases, with 10 bases spanning the gap. CDR3 length: 14 amino acids. Germline V gene data show CDR1 as PRHDT and CDR2 as FYEKMQ (reference sequence). DNA of the CDR3: TGTGCCAGCAGCTTAGAGGACAGTGGCTACGAGCAGTACTTC. Translating it yields CASSLEDSGYEQYF.

Regarding this clone: One end of the junction does not line up with germline, which may come from a read error. The J gene is TRBJ1-4, the V gene TRBV7-7, with 8 bases identical to TRBD1. From germline, CDR1 is SSHAT and CDR2 FNYEAQ (reference sequence). The CDR3 has 15 amino acids. The CDR3 reads CASSPGQEFNEKLFF. CDR3 in DNA: TGTGCTAGCAGCCCGGGACAGGAGTTTAATGAAAAACTGTTTTTT.

This chain links TRBV11-2 with TRBJ2-7; no definite D call. CDR3 length: 14 amino acids. Germline lookup yields CDR1 SGHAT and CDR2 FQNNGV. V was trimmed by 4 bases and J by 2 bases, leaving 12 bases between them. The CDR3 loop is CASSSARPPYEQYF. The CDR3 DNA sequence: TGTGCCAGCAGCTCTGCCAGGCCCCCCTACGAGCAGTACTTC.

The rearrangement links TRBV7-2 to TRBJ2-5, with 9 bases matching TRBD1. The germline gives CDR1 SGHTA, CDR2 FQGNSA. The junction had 6 bases not matched to a gene; V was cut back by 2 bases and J by 2 bases. CDR3 size: 16 residues. CDR3 bases: TGTGCCAGCAGCTTACCCCCCGGGACAGGGCAAGAGACCCAGTACTTC. Translation gives CASSLPPGTGQETQYF. The full variable domain, with the rest looked up from reference TRBV7-2 and TRBJ2-5, is GAGVSQSPSNKVTEKGKDVELRCDPISGHTALYWYRQSLGQGLEFLIYFQGNSAPDKSGLPSDRFSAERTGGSVSTLTIQRTQQEDSAVYLCASSLPPGTGQETQYFGPGTRLLVL.

This chain joins TRBV7-2 and TRBJ2-3, with TRBD2 identical over 13 bases. The ends lost 5 bases at V and 4 bases at J; junction bases unmatched: 15. CDR1 and CDR2 from the germline V gene are SGHTA and FQGNSA. The CDR3 totals 19 residues. The CDR3 sequence: CASSRLAGGLRVSADTQYF. The CDR3 DNA sequence: TGTGCCAGCAGCCGACTAGCGGGGGGTCTCCGAGTCTCTGCAGATACGCAGTATTTT.

This chain links TRBV19 with TRBJ1-1; TRBD1 agrees at 8 bases. V dropped 5 bases and J dropped 4; count of bases not matched to a gene: 18. Per the germline V gene, CDR1 is LNHDA and CDR2 is SQIVND (reference sequence). The CDR3 runs to 18 residues. The CDR3 nucleotides are TGTGCCAGTAGTTTCGCCCCCCCTGGACAGGGTATGGGCACTGAAGCTTTCTTT. It specifies CASSFAPPGQGMGTEAFF.

The chain links TRBV2 to TRBJ1-4, with D possibly matching TRBD1 (6 bases). The CDR3 is made up of 14 amino acids. Trimming shortened V by 5 bases and J by 4 bases, and 11 bases separated the two germline ends. Per germline, CDR1 SNHLY and CDR2 FYNNEI. Here the CDR3 DNA reads TGTGCCAGCAGTCTGGACAGCCTTAATGAAAAACTGTTTTTT. Its translation is CASSLDSLNEKLFF.

This clone was recorded once. The chain's CDR3 is CASSVGFRLYEQYF. The CDR3 DNA follows: TGTGCCAGCAGCGTAGGTTTCAGGTTGTACGAGCAGTACTTC. The chain has TRBV9 and TRBJ2-7; D call uncertain. Looked up from germline, CDR1 is SGDLS and CDR2 is YYNGEE. V gave up 0 bases and J gave up 4 bases, with 11 bases separating them. The length of the CDR3 is 14 residues.

This clone showed up just a few times. This chain connects TRBV19 to TRBJ2-7; the match to TRBD1 covers 8 bases. The CDR3 covers 15 residues. V was pared by 6 bases and J by 4 bases, with 11 bases of the junction left unmatched. Germline V gene data show CDR1 as LNHDA and CDR2 as SQIVND (reference sequence). The CDR3 DNA follows: TGTGCCAGTAGCGAAGGACAGGGCAGGGGATACGAGCAGTACTTC. Translation gives CASSEGQGRGYEQYF.

The chain carries TRBV28 and TRBJ2-1, with 11 bases lining up with TRBD1. The V gene's germline CDR1 is MDHEN and CDR2 SYDVKM. The trim removed 7 bases at V and 9 bases at J, leaving 14 bases unmatched. The CDR3 is 16 residues long. The chain's CDR3 is CASNSRRDRGSTEQFF. CDR3 DNA sequence: TGTGCCAGCAACTCACGGAGGGACAGGGGGTCGACTGAGCAGTTCTTC.

This chain joins TRBV9 and TRBJ1-6; D gene unclear. The CDR3 loop spans 15 amino acids. CDR1 and CDR2 (germline): SGDLS, YYNGEE. Trimming stripped 0 bases from V and 7 bases from J, with 11 bases between. The CDR3 DNA is TGTGCCAGCAGCGTAGGAGGCAAAGTGAATTCACCCCTCCACTTT. Its translation is CASSVGGKVNSPLHF. The entire variable domain, with the rest obtained from reference TRBV9 and TRBJ1-6, is as follows: DSGVTQTPKHLITATGQRVTLRCSPRSGDLSVYWYQQSLDQGLQFLIQYYNGEERAKGNILERFSAQQFPDLHSELNLSSLELGDSALYFCASSVGGKVNSPLHFGNGTRLTVT.

The J gene is TRBJ1-2, the V gene TRBV6-5, with no clear D. The CDR3 extends over 12 amino acids. Germline CDR1 and CDR2: MNHEY and SVGAGI. V lost 8 bases and J 7 bases, leaving 14 bases between the germline ends. CDR3 in DNA: TGTGCCAGCTTGGAGGGTTGGAGTGGCTACACCTTC. It is translated as CASLEGWSGYTF.

J is TRBJ1-1 and V is TRBV5-1, with a weak D call TRBD1 (5 bases). This CDR3 region has 15 residues. Germline values: CDR1 SGHRS, CDR2 YFSETQ. Trimming took 4 bases from V and 1 from J, leaving 14 bases between them. The DNA for the CDR3 is TGCGCCAGCAGCCCACGGACACAGGAGAACACTGAAGCTTTCTTT. Its protein product is CASSPRTQENTEAFF.